The 27 T cell receptor beta chains below all came from one sample that was sequenced in a study of blood T cell repertoires in COVID-19. TCRdb's table, derived via immunoSEQ multiplex PCR, lists solely in-frame clones and lacks some. The sample carries more than 95,000 clones, 75% to 90% recorded once. Sequenced: peripheral blood. The receptors stem from a man aged 45-60 years with acute or convalescent COVID-19.

The chain employs TRBV24-1 and TRBJ2-1; perhaps TRBD1 as D (6 bases). Germline CDR1 reads KGHDR; CDR2 reads SFDVKD. This CDR3 contains 16 residues. Trimming removed 4 bases at V and 3 bases at J, with 15 bases between. CDR3 bases: TGTGCCACCAGTGAGGCCGGGACAATCAACTACAATGAGCAGTTCTTC. Amino acid sequence: CATSEAGTINYNEQFF.

CDR3 nucleotide sequence: TGCGCCAGCAGCTTGGCCGGCAGGGGGTACAATGAGCAGTTCTTC. As protein: CASSLAGRGYNEQFF. The rearrangement links TRBV5-1 to TRBJ2-1, with TRBD1 identical over 7 bases. CDR3 length: 15 residues. The trim removed 0 bases at V and 4 bases at J, leaving 4 bases unmatched. Germline V lookup: CDR1 SGHRS, CDR2 YFSETQ.

The J gene is TRBJ2-7, the V gene TRBV5-1, with 7 bases identical to TRBD1. The CDR3 consists of 14 residues. V was pared by 4 bases and J by 5 bases, with 9 bases of the junction left unmatched. Germline CDR1 is SGHRS and CDR2 is YFSETQ. CDR3 loop: CASSPMTGYNEQYF. In nucleotides, the CDR3 is TGCGCCAGCAGCCCGATGACAGGGTATAACGAGCAGTACTTC.

The genes are TRBV2 and TRBJ2-7; D is possibly TRBD2 (5 bases). CDR1 is SNHLY, CDR2 FYNNEI, per germline. This CDR3 is 12 amino acids long. V shed 7 bases and J shed 1 base, with 8 bases lying between them. The chain's CDR3 is CASNGLSYEQYF. In nucleotides, the CDR3 is TGTGCCAGCAATGGACTGTCCTACGAGCAGTACTTC.

The chain joins TRBV15 to TRBJ2-1; tentative D call: TRBD1 (6 bases). The V and J ends lost 0 bases and 0 bases respectively, with 9 bases between them. Germline lookup yields CDR1 LNHNV and CDR2 YYDKDF (reference sequence). The length of the CDR3 is 16 residues. The CDR3 here is CATSRDTGSSYNEQFF. The CDR3 DNA reads TGTGCCACCAGCAGAGATACAGGGAGCTCCTACAATGAGCAGTTCTTC.

This chain joins TRBV24-1 and TRBJ2-1; 8 bases fit TRBD1. After removal of 4 bases from V and 2 bases from J, the junction contained 6 bases not matched to a gene. The CDR3 runs 16 residues. In germline, CDR1 is KGHDR, CDR2 SFDVKD. The CDR3 nucleotides are TGTGCCACCAGTGACCCGCCAGGGGGCCCCTACAATGAGCAGTTCTTC. It encodes CATSDPPGGPYNEQFF.

The chain is built from TRBV28 and TRBJ1-5; 7 bases are shared with TRBD1. J gave up 15 bases and V 5 bases, and 16 bases lay outside the gene matches. In germline, CDR1 is MDHEN, CDR2 SYDVKM. The CDR3 has 14 amino acids. The CDR3 DNA sequence: TGTGCCAGCAGTGAAGACAGGGATAAATCAGCCCCGCATTTT. Its protein product is CASSEDRDKSAPHF. The whole variable domain, filled in from reference TRBV28 and TRBJ1-5, reads DVKVTQSSRYLVKRTGEKVFLECVQDMDHENMFWYRQDPGLGLRLIYFSYDVKMKEKGDIPEGYSVSREKKERFSLILESASTNQTSMYLCASSEDRDKSAPHFGDGTRLSIL.

This chain uses TRBV5-1 with TRBJ2-1, with 8 nucleotides matching TRBD2. In germline, CDR1 is SGHRS, CDR2 YFSETQ. V lost 0 bases and J lost 2; bases outside the gene matches: 4. This CDR3 is built from 16 residues. The CDR3 DNA reads TGCGCCAGCAGCTTGGGACGGGAGGGCGCCTACAATGAGCAGTTCTTC. Its protein is CASSLGREGAYNEQFF.

This chain uses TRBV19 with TRBJ1-2; D is undetermined. This CDR3 region has 15 residues. V lost 5 bases to trimming and J lost 8 bases, with 21 bases between them. The germline V gene encodes CDR1 LNHDA and CDR2 SQIVND (reference sequence). The CDR3 sequence: CASSARGRDLGGYTF. DNA for the CDR3: TGTGCCAGTAGTGCTCGCGGCCGGGATCTGGGGGGCTACACCTTC.

This clone showed up just a few times. As DNA, the CDR3 is TGTGCCAGCAGCGCCGTCGGGACAGGGACCGGGGAGCTGTTTTTT. This gives the protein CASSAVGTGTGELFF. The chain carries TRBV5-4 and TRBJ2-2, with 9 bases fitting TRBD1. Germline CDR1 SGHNT, CDR2 YYREEE (reference sequence). V gave up 4 bases and J gave up 5 bases; unmatched junction bases: 6. This CDR3 is 15 amino acids long.

The chain carries TRBV28 and TRBJ1-5, with D hard to call. This CDR3 spans 17 amino acids. The germline V gene encodes CDR1 MDHEN and CDR2 SYDVKM. V lost 2 bases to trimming and J lost 0 bases, with 14 bases between them. The CDR3 nucleotides are TGTGCCAGCAGTTTACTAGTCAGCCCTTATAGCAATCAGCCCCAGCATTTT. Encoded protein: CASSLLVSPYSNQPQHF.

V gene TRBV5-6 combines with J gene TRBJ2-5; TRBD2 matches 9 bases. With 2 bases clipped from V and 5 bases from J, the junction kept 4 bases outside the gene matches. This CDR3 has 14 residues. Germline V CDR1 and CDR2: SGHDT, YYEEEE. In DNA, the CDR3 is TGTGCCAGCAGCTTTAGCGGGAGAGGGGAGACCCAGTACTTC. Translated, it gives CASSFSGRGETQYF.

Notes on this clone: In the same sample, other DNA sequences code for this CDR3. This chain joins TRBV3-1 (or the pseudogene TRBV3-2) and TRBJ2-7; 8 positions match TRBD1. In germline, CDR1 is LGHDT, CDR2 YNNKEL (reference sequence). The trim removed 6 bases at V and 1 base at J, leaving 8 bases unmatched. This CDR3 spans 15 amino acids. Here the CDR3 DNA reads TGTGCCAGCAGTCTCGGACAGGGACGGTCCTACGAGCAGTACTTC. Amino acid sequence: CASSLGQGRSYEQYF.

The chain couples TRBV4-2 to TRBJ2-1, with 12 positions matching TRBD1. The CDR3 contains 14 residues. Germline CDR1 is LGHNA and CDR2 is YNFKEQ. With 4 bases clipped from V and 6 bases from J, the junction kept 1 base outside the gene matches. The DNA of the CDR3 is TGTGCCAGCAGCCGGGACAGGGGGCCCAATGAGCAGTTCTTC. Translating it yields CASSRDRGPNEQFF.

The V gene is TRBV29-1, the J gene TRBJ1-2, with 11 bases lining up with TRBD1. The CDR3 loop spans 14 amino acids. Trimming cost V 4 bases and J 8 bases; bases outside gene matches: 9. The germline V gene has CDR1 SQVTM and CDR2 ANQGSEA. This CDR3 reads CSVVSRDRGGGYTF. CDR3 bases: TGCAGCGTTGTCAGCCGGGACAGGGGGGGCGGCTACACCTTC.

The chain combines TRBV5-4 with TRBJ1-2; 9 bases line up with TRBD1. J gave up 2 bases and V 0 bases, and 2 bases lay outside the gene matches. CDR1 and CDR2 (germline): SGHNT, YYREEE (reference sequence). The CDR3 length is 15 residues. CDR3 sequence (DNA): TGTGCCAGCAGCTTGGGCGACAGGGGGAACTATGGCTACACCTTC. It specifies CASSLGDRGNYGYTF.

The chain has TRBV6-2 or TRBV6-3 and TRBJ1-2; TRBD1 matches at 7 bases. The CDR3 spans 13 residues. Germline values: CDR1 MNHEY, CDR2 SVGEGT. J was trimmed by 5 bases and V by 6 bases; bases with no gene match: 6. The CDR3 region has the DNA TGTGCCAGCAGCGGACAGGCCCTTTATGGCTACACCTTC. Translation: CASSGQALYGYTF.

This rearrangement joins TRBV7-9 to TRBJ2-3; 9 bases are a match to TRBD1. Germline CDR1 SEHNR, CDR2 FQNEAQ (reference sequence). This CDR3 has 16 amino acids. V trimming: 1 base; J trimming: 5 bases; junction bases outside the gene matches: 7. The chain's CDR3 is CASSLVAGTGQDTQYF. In DNA, the CDR3 is TGTGCCAGCAGCTTAGTGGCCGGGACAGGGCAAGATACGCAGTATTTT.

The V gene is TRBV2, the J gene TRBJ2-1; 7 positions agree with TRBD2. The germline V gene encodes CDR1 SNHLY and CDR2 FYNNEI. The CDR3 is 13 residues long. The V segment lost 11 bases and the J segment 0 bases; nucleotides outside the gene matches: 4. CDR3 loop: CAGTSDSYNEQFF. DNA for the CDR3: TGTGCCGGAACTAGCGACTCCTACAATGAGCAGTTCTTC.

The rearrangement links TRBV4-2 to TRBJ2-5; perhaps TRBD2 as D (5 bases). This CDR3 has 15 residues. Germline CDR1 and CDR2: LGHNA and YNFKEQ. V lost 1 base and J 4 bases, leaving 13 bases between the germline ends. The CDR3 spells CASSQVWLGGETQYF. CDR3 sequence (DNA): TGTGCCAGCAGCCAAGTTTGGCTTGGAGGAGAGACCCAGTACTTC.

This chain uses TRBV9 with TRBJ1-1, with TRBD1 matching over 10 bases. Germline trimming cut 0 bases from V and 4 bases from J; bases unmatched to any gene: 15. The CDR3 has 19 amino acids. Germline V lookup: CDR1 SGDLS, CDR2 YYNGEE. The CDR3 DNA reads as TGTGCCAGCAGCGTAGCTTCCGGGACAGGGGAGTTTTGGGCCACTGAAGCTTTCTTT. Its protein is CASSVASGTGEFWATEAFF.

This chain connects TRBV5-1 to TRBJ2-7, with TRBD1 matching over 10 bases. The CDR3 spans 14 residues. V was pared by 3 bases and J by 6 bases, with 6 bases of the junction left unmatched. Looked up from germline, CDR1 is SGHRS and CDR2 is YFSETQ. DNA for the CDR3: TGCGCCAGCAGCTCGCCGGGACAGGGGTCCGAGCAGTACTTC. Its translation is CASSSPGQGSEQYF.

The chain combines TRBV11-2 with TRBJ2-3; a possible D gene is TRBD2 (6 bases). The V end was cut by 3 bases, the J end by 3 bases, with 7 bases between. CDR1 is SGHAT, CDR2 FQNNGV, per germline. The CDR3 extends over 13 amino acids. CDR3 sequence reads: CASSLSGTDTQYF. The CDR3, as DNA: TGTGCCAGCAGCTTGAGCGGGACAGATACGCAGTATTTT.

The chain uses TRBV19 and TRBJ1-4; the D is unclear. Per the germline V gene, CDR1 is LNHDA and CDR2 is SQIVND (reference sequence). CDR3 length equals 13 residues. Trimming removed 5 bases at V and 5 bases at J, with 9 bases between. CDR3 loop: CASSDYGNEKLFF. CDR3 bases: TGTGCCAGTAGTGACTACGGGAATGAAAAACTGTTTTTT.

This clone was seen only once. The chain links TRBV2 to TRBJ2-1; D is unresolved. Germline V gives CDR1 SNHLY, CDR2 FYNNEI. This CDR3 is built from 11 residues. Trimming pared 5 bases from V and 8 bases from J, leaving 7 bases between. DNA for the CDR3: TGTGCCAGCAGTTTTGGGCATGAGCAGTTCTTC. This codes for CASSFGHEQFF. The variable domain in full, with the rest retrieved from reference TRBV2 and TRBJ2-1, is EPEVTQTPSHQVTQMGQEVILRCVPISNHLYFYWYRQILGQKVEFLVSFYNNEISEKSEIFDDQFSVERPDGSNFTLKIRSTKLEDSAMYFCASSFGHEQFFGPGTRLTVL.

Here the CDR3 reads CASSRDSSSYEQYF. The CDR3 DNA reads TGTGCCAGCAGCCGGGACAGCAGCTCCTACGAGCAGTACTTC. This chain links TRBV7-2 with TRBJ2-7; 7 nucleotides align to TRBD1. Trimming at V came to 5 bases and at J to 0 bases, leaving 4 bases not matched to a gene. There are 14 residues in the CDR3. Germline V gene lookup returns CDR1 SGHTA and CDR2 FQGNSA.

V gene TRBV29-1 combines with J gene TRBJ2-3; the match to TRBD2 covers 12 bases. CDR1 SQVTM and CDR2 ANQGSEA come from the germline V gene. This CDR3 contains 16 residues. After removal of 6 bases from V and 2 bases from J, the junction contained 9 bases not matched to a gene. The CDR3 DNA reads TGCAGCGTGCCCTCCGGACTAGCGGGGACCACAGATACGCAGTATTTT. Its translation is CSVPSGLAGTTDTQYF.